Each of the 25 T cell receptor beta chains below was sequenced from the same sample in a study of blood T cell repertoires in COVID-19. Clones were sequenced by immunoSEQ multiplex PCR, and TCRdb holds only the in-frame ones, with some missing. The table includes about 59,000 clones, more than 60% detected once. Sequencing used peripheral blood. All receptors come from a woman in her sixties or seventies with acute or convalescent COVID-19.

The V and J genes are TRBV7-9 and TRBJ1-2; D might be TRBD1 (6 bases). The CDR3 contains 14 residues. Germline V lookup: CDR1 SEHNR, CDR2 FQNEAQ (reference sequence). V was cut by 4 bases and J by 5 bases, with 14 bases left in between. The CDR3 bases are TGTGCCAGCAGCTGGAAACAGGGATTATATGGCTACACCTTC. Protein sequence: CASSWKQGLYGYTF.

The gene calls are TRBV24-1 and TRBJ1-5; D is unresolved. Between the trimmed V and J ends, which lost 3 bases and 2 bases, there was a span of 16 bases. The CDR3 is made up of 17 amino acids. Per germline, CDR1 KGHDR and CDR2 SFDVKD. The CDR3 loop is CATSDARRGQGNQPQHF. In nucleotides, the CDR3 is TGTGCCACCAGTGATGCTAGAAGAGGTCAAGGCAATCAGCCCCAGCATTTT.

This rearrangement joins TRBV5-1 to TRBJ2-3; a possible D gene is TRBD1 (6 bases). Germline CDR1 SGHRS, CDR2 YFSETQ. The CDR3 spans 16 residues. V lost 0 bases to trimming and J lost 3 bases, with 14 bases between them. CDR3 bases: TGCGCCAGCAGCTTGGTAGGGCAGGGGTTAACAGATACGCAGTATTTT. It yields the protein CASSLVGQGLTDTQYF.

J is TRBJ1-1 and V is TRBV6-5; 11 bases are shared with TRBD1. This CDR3 has 16 amino acids. The V and J ends lost 3 bases and 4 bases, in that order; junction bases with no gene match: 7. Germline lookup yields CDR1 MNHEY and CDR2 SVGAGI. The CDR3 region is CASSYDRTGGITEAFF. The CDR3 coding sequence is TGTGCCAGCAGTTATGATCGGACAGGGGGCATCACTGAAGCTTTCTTT.

A few counts support this clone. This rearrangement joins TRBV6-5 to TRBJ2-1; 10 nucleotides match TRBD1. V trimming: 5 bases; J trimming: 4 bases; junction bases outside the gene matches: 5. Germline V gene lookup returns CDR1 MNHEY and CDR2 SVGAGI. CDR3 length: 15 residues. CDR3 nucleotides: TGTGCCAGCAGTAGAATGGGACAGGGGTACAATGAGCAGTTCTTC. Translating it yields CASSRMGQGYNEQFF.

This rearrangement joins TRBV24-1 to TRBJ1-5; TRBD1 is a possible D gene (6 bases). The CDR3 is made up of 14 amino acids. Deletions cut 9 bases from V and 0 bases from J, with 11 bases between. Germline V gives CDR1 KGHDR, CDR2 SFDVKD. CDR3 sequence (DNA): TGTGCCACCGGACAGCTTTATAGCAATCAGCCCCAGCATTTT. It encodes CATGQLYSNQPQHF.

This clone has a handful of counts. The chain recombines TRBV24-1 with TRBJ2-1, with D possibly matching TRBD1 (6 bases). This CDR3 region has 14 residues. The ends were cut back, 6 bases at V and 4 bases at J, with 12 bases in the middle. CDR1 and CDR2 from the germline V gene are KGHDR and SFDVKD. The CDR3 is CATSSRTAYNEQFF. CDR3 sequence (DNA): TGTGCCACCAGTTCACGGACAGCTTACAATGAGCAGTTCTTC.

The chain employs TRBV2 and TRBJ1-2; no clear D. CDR1 and CDR2 (germline): SNHLY, FYNNEI. V was trimmed by 8 bases and J by 2 bases, leaving 9 bases between them. The CDR3 length is 12 residues. CDR3 nucleotide sequence: TGTGCCAGCTTCGGAGGGAACTATGGCTACACCTTC. Translation: CASFGGNYGYTF.

This chain links TRBV10-2 with TRBJ2-7; tentatively, D is TRBD1 (6 bases). CDR1 is WSHSY and CDR2 is SAAADI in the germline V gene. The CDR3 is 15 residues long. V lost 6 bases, J lost 0 bases, and 15 bases lay in between. The CDR3 protein is CASRDSGQLSYEQYF. The DNA of the CDR3 is TGCGCCAGCAGGGATTCAGGACAGCTCTCCTACGAGCAGTACTTC.

This chain connects TRBV2 to TRBJ1-5; 8 bases line up with TRBD1. The CDR3 length is 15 residues. CDR1 SNHLY and CDR2 FYNNEI come from the germline V gene. V dropped 7 bases and J dropped 1; count of bases not matched to a gene: 6. The CDR3 DNA sequence: TGTGCCAGCAAAGACAGGGGATTCAGCAATCAGCCCCAGCATTTT. Its protein is CASKDRGFSNQPQHF.

V is TRBV9 and J is TRBJ2-3, with a tentative D call TRBD2 (6 bases). Trimming shortened V by 3 bases and J by 0 bases, and 11 bases separated the two germline ends. The CDR3 is 15 amino acids. From germline, CDR1 is SGDLS and CDR2 YYNGEE. This CDR3 reads CASSGNAGSTDTQYF. For the CDR3, the DNA is TGTGCCAGCAGCGGAAACGCGGGGAGCACAGATACGCAGTATTTT. The whole variable domain, remainder taken from reference TRBV9 and TRBJ2-3, is DSGVTQTPKHLITATGQRVTLRCSPRSGDLSVYWYQQSLDQGLQFLIQYYNGEERAKGNILERFSAQQFPDLHSELNLSSLELGDSALYFCASSGNAGSTDTQYFGPGTRLTVL.

This clone was detected a few times. This rearrangement joins TRBV6-5 to TRBJ1-1; D gene ambiguous. With 0 bases removed from V and 1 base from J, the gap between germline ends came to 9 bases. The CDR3 totals 15 residues. The germline V gene has CDR1 MNHEY and CDR2 SVGAGI. The CDR3 is CASSYSVGGNTEAFF. DNA of the CDR3: TGTGCCAGCAGTTACTCGGTGGGAGGGAACACTGAAGCTTTCTTT.

This rearrangement joins TRBV5-1 to TRBJ2-1, with 9 positions matching TRBD2. The CDR3 runs 18 residues. Germline CDR1 SGHRS, CDR2 YFSETQ. With 4 bases clipped from V and 4 bases from J, the junction kept 15 bases outside the gene matches. Here the CDR3 DNA reads TGCGCCAGCAGCGGGTTAGCCCTTAGCGGGGGTTTTTACAATGAGCAGTTCTTC. Translated, it gives CASSGLALSGGFYNEQFF.

The rearrangement links TRBV6-5 to TRBJ1-5; TRBD1 is a possible D gene (5 bases). The germline CDR1 and CDR2 sequences are MNHEY and SVGAGI. This CDR3 comprises 15 residues. Trimming shortened V by 6 bases and J by 6 bases, and 18 bases separated the two germline ends. The DNA for the CDR3 is TGTGCCAGCAGCAACTACCGGGACTTCGGTCAGCCCCAGCATTTT. It translates to CASSNYRDFGQPQHF.

The genes are TRBV10-2 and TRBJ1-1; D is ambiguous. This CDR3 comprises 13 residues. Germline CDR1 reads WSHSY; CDR2 reads SAAADI. Between the trimmed V and J ends, which lost 5 bases and 4 bases, there was a span of 11 bases. The CDR3 region is CASSHLRGTEAFF. The CDR3 DNA reads TGCGCCAGCAGTCATTTGCGTGGCACTGAAGCTTTCTTT.

The V call is TRBV4-1, the J call TRBJ1-2; 8 nucleotides agree with TRBD1. This CDR3 has 15 residues. Trimming at V came to 0 bases and at J to 4 bases, leaving 4 bases not matched to a gene. Looked up from germline, CDR1 is MGHRA and CDR2 is YSYEKL. Here the CDR3 DNA reads TGCGCCAGCAGCCAAGAAGGACAGGGTATCTATGGCTACACCTTC. Its protein is CASSQEGQGIYGYTF.

This clone is a singleton in its sample. The chain links TRBV18 to TRBJ2-7; D might be TRBD1 (6 bases). The germline V gene has CDR1 KGHSH and CDR2 LQKENI. CDR3 length: 15 residues. Trimming stripped 6 bases from V and 0 bases from J, with 15 bases between. DNA of the CDR3: TGTGCCAGCTCCCTTAAACGGGACACCTCCTACGAGCAGTACGTC. Amino acid sequence: CASSLKRDTSYEQYV.

This clone was seen only a few times. This rearrangement joins TRBV5-6 to TRBJ1-2; 7 bases line up with TRBD1. Germline CDR1 reads SGHDT; CDR2 reads YYEEEE. This CDR3 region has 16 residues. V shed 4 bases and J 5 bases; nucleotides not matched to a gene: 14. The CDR3 protein is CASSRPYRGEHYGYTF. CDR3 nucleotide sequence: TGTGCCAGCAGCCGTCCTTACAGGGGCGAACATTATGGCTACACCTTC.

This CDR3 reads CASSLEGSKGIQFF. CDR3 bases: TGTGCCAGCAGCTTAGAGGGGTCGAAAGGAATACAGTTCTTC. This chain uses TRBV7-9 with TRBJ2-1; D perhaps matches TRBD1 (5 bases). Germline V CDR1 and CDR2: SEHNR, FQNEAQ (reference sequence). The CDR3 loop spans 14 amino acids. V lost 1 base and J lost 13, with 17 bases in between.

The chain is built from TRBV12-3 or TRBV12-4 and TRBJ1-4; D gene uncertain. With 2 bases removed from V and 7 bases from J, the gap between germline ends came to 8 bases. The CDR3 is made up of 13 amino acids. The CDR3 nucleotides read TGTGCCAGCAGTTTAAATTGGAGTGAAAAACTGTTTTTT. Translated: CASSLNWSEKLFF.

This clone was counted between two and nine times. This chain links TRBV9 with TRBJ1-5; 8 bases fit TRBD1. Germline V gives CDR1 SGDLS, CDR2 YYNGEE. The CDR3 spans 14 residues. The V and J ends lost 4 bases and 2 bases, in that order; junction bases with no gene match: 2. Written as DNA, the CDR3 is TGTGCCAGCAGCCCGACAGGGGGCAATCAGCCCCAGCATTTT. This encodes CASSPTGGNQPQHF.

The V and J genes are TRBV6-5 and TRBJ2-2, with unresolved D. Per germline, CDR1 MNHEY and CDR2 SVGAGI. Deletions cut 6 bases from V and 4 bases from J, with 12 bases between. The CDR3 consists of 14 residues. The CDR3 region has the DNA TGTGCCAGCAGCAACGGCAGGATCACCGGGGAGCTGTTTTTT. Its protein is CASSNGRITGELFF.

This clone was counted ten times or more. The chain is built from TRBV7-8 and TRBJ1-5; D gene ambiguous. The CDR3 spans 15 residues. The germline V gene encodes CDR1 SGHVS and CDR2 FQNEAQ. The ends were cut back, 5 bases at V and 0 bases at J, with 11 bases in the middle. The CDR3 DNA is TGTGCCAGCAGCCCATTCATAGATAGCAATCAGCCCCAGCATTTT. Its translation is CASSPFIDSNQPQHF.

The gene calls are TRBV10-3 and TRBJ1-2; D is undetermined. Germline V gene lookup returns CDR1 ENHRY and CDR2 SYGVKD. The length of the CDR3 is 13 residues. V dropped 0 bases and J dropped 6 bases, with 8 bases sitting between them. The CDR3 here is CAISESGTDGYTF. DNA for the CDR3: TGTGCCATCAGTGAGTCGGGCACTGATGGCTACACCTTC.

This chain uses TRBV3-1 (or the pseudogene TRBV3-2) with TRBJ2-5; 9 nucleotides align to TRBD2. Germline-derived CDR1 and CDR2 are LGHDT and YNNKEL (reference sequence). This CDR3 comprises 16 residues. Unmatched junction bases numbered 4, after V lost 1 base and J lost 1 base. This CDR3 is CASSQVASGVQETQYF. DNA of the CDR3: TGTGCCAGCAGCCAAGTGGCTAGCGGGGTCCAAGAGACCCAGTACTTC.